These 31 T cell receptor beta chains came from one sample sequenced in a study of shared clonotypes between healthy human individuals. Naive CD8 cells comprised CD45RO-negative, CCR7-positively selected cells, excluding terminally differentiated effector memory CD45RA+ cells. TCRdb's table, derived via immunoSEQ multiplex PCR, lists solely in-frame clones and lacks some. The sample shows a few million clones, roughly 93% of them seen only once. Sequenced input: naive CD8+ T cells from PBMCs. The receptors originated from a man between 18 and 35 years old in good health. Some clones in this sample may be carry-over from other donors' samples.

The genes are TRBV4-2 and TRBJ2-3; 14 nucleotides line up with TRBD2. The CDR3 is made up of 19 amino acids. J was trimmed by 6 bases and V by 7 bases; bases with no gene match: 18. The germline gives CDR1 LGHNA, CDR2 YNFKEQ. The CDR3 reads CASTVLGLAGVRGRDTQYF. The CDR3 DNA reads TGTGCCAGCACCGTATTGGGACTAGCGGGAGTTCGGGGTCGGGATACGCAGTATTTT.

This chain connects TRBV5-1 to TRBJ1-4, with D maybe TRBD1 (5 bases). V lost 3 bases and J lost 5, with 8 bases in between. Germline V gene sequence: CDR1 SGHRS, CDR2 YFSETQ. The CDR3 has 13 residues. CDR3 in amino acids: CASSWGPNEKLFF. The CDR3 DNA sequence: TGCGCCAGCAGCTGGGGACCAAATGAAAAACTGTTTTTT.

Note on this clone: The same CDR3 is also encoded by other DNA sequences in this sample. The gene calls are TRBV29-1 and TRBJ2-1; no reliable D call. The CDR3 runs to 10 residues. V lost 5 bases to trimming and J lost 6 bases, with 5 bases between them. CDR1 is SQVTM, CDR2 ANQGSEA, per germline. The CDR3 DNA sequence: TGCAGCGTTACCAGCAATGAGCAGTTCTTC. Its translation is CSVTSNEQFF.

This clone showed up just once. The chain recombines TRBV5-1 with TRBJ2-1; 11 nucleotides agree with TRBD2. The CDR3 is 17 residues long. The germline V gene has CDR1 SGHRS and CDR2 YFSETQ. J lost 4 bases, V lost 3 bases, and 9 bases had no gene match. The CDR3 region has the DNA TGCGCCAGCAGCTCCCGAGTAGCGGGAGGGTGGTACAATGAGCAGTTCTTC. Translated: CASSSRVAGGWYNEQFF.

The chain employs TRBV11-1 and TRBJ1-3; D call uncertain. Deletions cut 0 bases from V and 5 bases from J, with 20 bases between. The germline V gene has CDR1 SGHAT and CDR2 FQDESV (reference sequence). The CDR3 totals 18 residues. The CDR3 reads CASSLAEGSIGIRNTIYF. The CDR3 DNA reads as TGTGCCAGCAGCTTAGCGGAGGGATCCATCGGCATCAGAAACACCATATATTTT.

This chain links TRBV6-5 with TRBJ2-7, with D perhaps matching TRBD2 (6 bases). This CDR3 is 15 amino acids long. Germline values: CDR1 MNHEY, CDR2 SVGAGI. Trimming pared 0 bases from V and 4 bases from J, leaving 13 bases between. The CDR3 protein is CASSYSGRESYEQYF. DNA for the CDR3: TGTGCCAGCAGTTACTCGGGCCGGGAGAGTTACGAGCAGTACTTC.

The chain links TRBV6-1 to TRBJ1-1, with 8 bases identical to TRBD1. CDR3 size: 16 residues. After removal of 2 bases from V and 7 bases from J, the junction contained 12 bases not matched to a gene. The germline gives CDR1 MNHNS, CDR2 SASEGT. The CDR3 coding sequence is TGTGCCAGCAGTGAATACAGGGGGACCAAAACTTATGAAGCTTTCTTT. This gives the protein CASSEYRGTKTYEAFF.

The gene calls are TRBV4-1 and TRBJ2-5; D might be TRBD1 or TRBD2, each matching 5 bases. Between the trimmed V and J ends, which lost 4 bases and 5 bases, there was a span of 11 bases. CDR1 MGHRA and CDR2 YSYEKL come from the germline V gene. The CDR3 runs to 13 residues. The CDR3 is CASSRRDAETQYF. The CDR3 DNA reads TGCGCCAGCAGCCGACGGGACGCGGAGACCCAGTACTTC.

This chain connects TRBV23-1 to TRBJ2-7; D ambiguous. TRBV23-1 is placed among ORFs of uncertain function. V was clipped by 4 bases and J by 6 bases, with 16 bases between them. CDR3 length equals 14 residues. CDR3 residues: CASSPTQAQSEQYF. As DNA, the CDR3 is TGCGCCAGCAGTCCCACCCAAGCGCAGAGCGAGCAGTACTTC.

This sequence joins TRBV7-8 and TRBJ2-2; 14 nucleotides agree with TRBD2. Looked up from germline, CDR1 is SGHVS and CDR2 is FQNEAQ. This CDR3 spans 17 amino acids. Trimming cost V 5 bases and J 4 bases; bases outside gene matches: 6. CDR3 DNA sequence: TGTGCCAGCAGCACGGGACTAGCGGGAGTGAGCACCGGGGAGCTGTTTTTT. Protein product: CASSTGLAGVSTGELFF.

In this sample, this clone turned up once. The V and J genes are TRBV27 and TRBJ2-3, with D perhaps TRBD1 or TRBD2 (5 bases each). Trimming stripped 4 bases from V and 6 bases from J, with 11 bases between. The length of the CDR3 is 13 residues. The germline gives CDR1 MNHEY, CDR2 SMNVEV (reference sequence). The CDR3 is CASSWGPSDTQYF. The CDR3 region has the DNA TGTGCCAGCAGTTGGGGACCCTCTGATACGCAGTATTTT.

The rearrangement links TRBV28 to TRBJ1-4; no firm D call. Trimming took off 5 bases at V and 5 bases at J, with 6 bases between the two ends. The CDR3 has 12 residues. Germline-derived CDR1 and CDR2 are MDHEN and SYDVKM. The CDR3 region is CASSVRNEKLFF. CDR3 bases: TGTGCCAGCAGTGTCAGGAATGAAAAACTGTTTTTT.

The CDR3 loop reads CASSQGHFSTSPSTDTQYF. In nucleotides, the CDR3 is TGTGCCAGCAGCCAGGGCCACTTCAGCACCTCGCCAAGCACAGATACGCAGTATTTT. The chain joins TRBV4-2 to TRBJ2-3, with D unresolved. V lost 3 bases and J lost 0, with 22 bases in between. Germline V gives CDR1 LGHNA, CDR2 YNFKEQ. The CDR3 covers 19 residues.

Concerning this clone itself: Other DNA sequences from this sample encode an identical CDR3 as well. The gene calls are TRBV5-1 and TRBJ2-1, with 7 nucleotides matching TRBD2. CDR1 SGHRS and CDR2 YFSETQ come from the germline V gene. The ends lost 4 bases at V and 4 bases at J; junction bases unmatched: 2. This CDR3 has 13 residues. The CDR3 region is CASSPGGYNEQFF. CDR3 nucleotides: TGCGCCAGCAGCCCGGGGGGTTACAATGAGCAGTTCTTC.

The V and J genes are TRBV19 and TRBJ1-5; maybe TRBD1 (5 bases). The germline V and J ends were trimmed by 7 bases and 2 bases, with 12 bases remaining between them. The CDR3 is 14 residues long. CDR1 is LNHDA and CDR2 is SQIVND in the germline V gene (reference sequence). CDR3 bases: TGTGCCAGTACCCAAAGGGGTGGCAATCAGCCCCAGCATTTT. It translates to CASTQRGGNQPQHF.

The genes are TRBV4-3 and TRBJ2-2, with a possible D match to TRBD2 (6 bases). CDR3 size: 16 residues. The V end was cut by 0 bases, the J end by 5 bases, with 13 bases between. Germline loops: CDR1 LGHNA, CDR2 YSLEER. In nucleotides, the CDR3 is TGCGCCAGCAGCCAAGATGGGGCGGGAATAACCGGGGAGCTGTTTTTT. Its protein is CASSQDGAGITGELFF.

The gene calls are TRBV29-1 and TRBJ1-1, with a tentative D call TRBD1 (5 bases). Germline V gene sequence: CDR1 SQVTM, CDR2 ANQGSEA. Between the trimmed V and J ends, which lost 3 bases and 7 bases, there was a span of 24 bases. The CDR3 extends over 16 amino acids. DNA for the CDR3: TGCAGCGTTGACAATCCCCGGAGGGCAGGGATTAATGAAGCTTTCTTT. Its translation is CSVDNPRRAGINEAFF. Full variable domain (remainder filled in from reference TRBV29-1 and TRBJ1-1): SAVISQKPSRDICQRGTSLTIQCQVDSQVTMMFWYRQQPGQSLTLIATANQGSEATYESGFVIDKFPISRPNLTFSTLTVSNMSPEDSSIYLCSVDNPRRAGINEAFFGQGTRLTVV.

This chain joins TRBV27 and TRBJ1-1, with 8 bases that match TRBD1. J gave up 5 bases and V 6 bases, and 8 bases lay outside the gene matches. From germline, CDR1 is MNHEY and CDR2 SMNVEV (reference sequence). This CDR3 is 14 amino acids long. CDR3 sequence reads: CASRLTGVGTEAFF. The CDR3 nucleotides read TGTGCCAGCAGATTGACAGGGGTTGGGACTGAAGCTTTCTTT.

The rearrangement joins TRBV28 to TRBJ1-3, with D unclear. CDR1 MDHEN and CDR2 SYDVKM come from the germline V gene. V lost 5 bases and J lost 0, with 11 bases in between. The CDR3 loop spans 15 amino acids. For the CDR3, the DNA is TGTGCCAGCAGTACGCTTTGGAACTCTGGAAACACCATATATTTT. Translated: CASSTLWNSGNTIYF.

This chain uses TRBV11-2 with TRBJ1-1; D is unresolved. The CDR3 consists of 12 residues. The germline V gene has CDR1 SGHAT and CDR2 FQNNGV. Trimming pared 4 bases from V and 6 bases from J, leaving 9 bases between. The CDR3 sequence: CASSWGASEAFF. The CDR3 DNA sequence: TGTGCCAGCAGCTGGGGTGCCTCTGAAGCTTTCTTT.

The chain uses TRBV28 and TRBJ1-1, with D perhaps TRBD1 (5 bases). Trimming shortened V by 7 bases and J by 5 bases, and 17 bases separated the two germline ends. The CDR3 totals 14 residues. CDR1 is MDHEN, CDR2 SYDVKM, per germline. CDR3 amino acids: CASTAGTSGTEAFF. CDR3 bases: TGTGCCAGCACCGCCGGGACCTCGGGGACTGAAGCTTTCTTT.

This chain connects TRBV29-1 to TRBJ2-5; 11 positions match TRBD1. Germline assignment: CDR1 SQVTM and CDR2 ANQGSEA. The CDR3 has 14 residues. Trimming cost V 7 bases and J 2 bases; bases outside gene matches: 6. The CDR3 sequence is CSAMDRGPQETQYF. The DNA for the CDR3 is TGCAGCGCTATGGACAGGGGGCCTCAAGAGACCCAGTACTTC.

The rearrangement uses TRBV6-5 and TRBJ2-7; D is perhaps TRBD1 (6 bases). The ends were cut back, 5 bases at V and 2 bases at J, with 13 bases in the middle. CDR1 is MNHEY, CDR2 SVGAGI, per germline. The CDR3 length is 14 residues. In DNA, the CDR3 is TGTGCCAGCAGTAGGTGGACAGAGGCCTACGAGCAGTACTTC. Amino acid sequence: CASSRWTEAYEQYF.

This clone was seen only once. V gene TRBV7-2 combines with J gene TRBJ2-7; D possibly corresponds to TRBD1 (5 bases). Germline V gene data show CDR1 as SGHTA and CDR2 as FQGNSA. The CDR3 loop spans 13 amino acids. The V and J ends lost 1 base and 6 bases respectively, with 10 bases between them. This chain's CDR3 is CASSLGGRVEQYF. DNA for the CDR3: TGTGCCAGCAGCTTAGGGGGCAGGGTCGAGCAGTACTTC. The entire variable domain, with the rest obtained from reference TRBV7-2 and TRBJ2-7, is as follows: GAGVSQSPSNKVTEKGKDVELRCDPISGHTALYWYRQSLGQGLEFLIYFQGNSAPDKSGLPSDRFSAERTGGSVSTLTIQRTQQEDSAVYLCASSLGGRVEQYFGPGTRLTVT.

The chain couples TRBV7-9 to TRBJ2-7; 8 bases agree with TRBD1. The ends lost 0 bases at V and 5 bases at J; junction bases unmatched: 3. The germline V gene has CDR1 SEHNR and CDR2 FQNEAQ (reference sequence). This CDR3 region has 14 residues. The CDR3 DNA reads TGTGCCAGCAGCTTAGCCAGGGGGCCCAACGAGCAGTACTTC. This codes for CASSLARGPNEQYF.

For this clone: The same CDR3 is also encoded by other DNA sequences in this sample. The chain couples TRBV27 to TRBJ2-2; D may correspond to TRBD1 or TRBD2 (5 bases each). V lost 3 bases and J 0 bases, leaving 8 bases between the germline ends. The CDR3 extends over 15 amino acids. CDR1 and CDR2 (germline): MNHEY, SMNVEV (reference sequence). CDR3 sequence: CASSFLGANTGELFF. The CDR3, as DNA: TGTGCCAGCAGTTTCTTGGGGGCGAACACCGGGGAGCTGTTTTTT.

The rearrangement links TRBV29-1 to TRBJ2-1, with TRBD2 matching over 10 bases. The V gene's germline CDR1 is SQVTM and CDR2 ANQGSEA. The ends lost 7 bases at V and 3 bases at J; junction bases unmatched: 3. The CDR3 runs 13 residues. The CDR3, as DNA: TGCAGCGGGACTAGCGGTTACTACAATGAGCAGTTCTTC. This encodes CSGTSGYYNEQFF.

The CDR3 sequence: CASSDPQRGNQPQHF. CDR3 DNA sequence: TGTGCCAGCAGTGACCCCCAAAGAGGCAATCAGCCCCAGCATTTT. V gene TRBV6-1 combines with J gene TRBJ1-5, with D uncertain. The V end lost 3 bases, the J end lost 2 bases, and 11 bases lay between the germline ends. Germline V lookup: CDR1 MNHNS, CDR2 SASEGT. The CDR3 extends over 15 amino acids.

This clone was observed a handful of times. The chain combines TRBV27 with TRBJ2-1; D gene ambiguous. The length of the CDR3 is 13 residues. Deletions cut 3 bases from V and 7 bases from J, with 10 bases between. Per the germline V gene, CDR1 is MNHEY and CDR2 is SMNVEV (reference sequence). CDR3 sequence: CASSFSKRNEQFF. The CDR3 DNA follows: TGTGCCAGCAGTTTTTCGAAAAGGAATGAGCAGTTCTTC.

The CDR3, as DNA: TGTGCCAGCAGTTTATCGGGCGCCCAGGGGGCCGACGAGCAGTACTTC. Amino acid sequence: CASSLSGAQGADEQYF. This sequence joins TRBV27 and TRBJ2-7; TRBD1 matches at 8 bases. The trim removed 0 bases at V and 5 bases at J, leaving 9 bases unmatched. Germline V gene data show CDR1 as MNHEY and CDR2 as SMNVEV (reference sequence). This CDR3 comprises 16 residues.

This sequence joins TRBV28 and TRBJ2-3; D tentatively fits TRBD1 or TRBD2 (5 bases each). The V gene's germline CDR1 is MDHEN and CDR2 SYDVKM. Between the trimmed V and J ends, which lost 3 bases and 3 bases, there was a span of 13 bases. The CDR3 covers 15 residues. CDR3 residues: CASSFIWGSTDTQYF. The CDR3 DNA reads TGTGCCAGCAGTTTTATTTGGGGGAGTACAGATACGCAGTATTTT.